A single sample gave rise to the 27 T cell receptor beta chains below, sequenced in a study of blood T cell repertoires in COVID-19. Sequencing was performed with immunoSEQ multiplex PCR; in TCRdb, only in-frame clones are kept and a portion is missing. The sample gives about 480,000 clones, 88% of which show up once; less than 2% is in the top ten. What was sequenced was PBMCs or T cells enriched from blood (not recorded which). The receptor source for this set is a woman aged 35 to 49 who had recovered from COVID-19.

CDR3 sequence reads: CASSLRGLAGSSYNEQFF. The DNA of the CDR3 is TGTGCCAGCAGCTTACGGGGACTAGCGGGTAGCTCCTACAATGAGCAGTTCTTC. The chain recombines TRBV7-6 with TRBJ2-1, with 12 bases that match TRBD2. Unmatched junction bases numbered 5, after V lost 2 bases and J lost 0 bases. The CDR3 extends over 18 amino acids. Germline-derived CDR1 and CDR2 are SGHVS and FNYEAQ.

The chain carries TRBV6-4 and TRBJ2-2; D is undetermined. The V gene's germline CDR1 is MRHNA and CDR2 SNTAGT. V shed 4 bases and J shed 0 bases, with 6 bases lying between them. CDR3 length: 14 amino acids. CDR3 sequence reads: CASSVSPNTGELFF. CDR3 coding DNA: TGTGCCAGCAGTGTATCCCCGAACACCGGGGAGCTGTTTTTT.

This clone occurred once. The rearrangement joins TRBV6-5 to TRBJ2-2; D is perhaps TRBD1 (5 bases). Germline CDR1 is MNHEY and CDR2 is SVGAGI. This CDR3 has 14 amino acids. Trimming removed 2 bases at V and 5 bases at J, with 9 bases between. CDR3 nucleotides: TGTGCCAGCAGTTACAGGGGCTTTACCGGGGAGCTGTTTTTT. It specifies CASSYRGFTGELFF.

The chain combines TRBV5-1 with TRBJ2-7; TRBD1 aligns across 7 bases. The CDR3 has 14 residues. Germline CDR1 SGHRS, CDR2 YFSETQ. V dropped 3 bases and J dropped 5; count of bases not matched to a gene: 8. Here the CDR3 DNA reads TGCGCCAGCAGCTCCAGGGACAGCGGTGACGAGCAGTACTTC. This gives the protein CASSSRDSGDEQYF. Full variable domain (missing parts from reference TRBV5-1 and TRBJ2-7): KAGVTQTPRYLIKTRGQQVTLSCSPISGHRSVSWYQQTPGQGLQFLFEYFSETQRNKGNFPGRFSGRQFSNSRSEMNVSTLELGDSALYLCASSSRDSGDEQYFGPGTRLTVT.

The V call is TRBV2, the J call TRBJ2-1; D possibly corresponds to TRBD2 (5 bases). With 1 base removed from V and 9 bases from J, the gap between germline ends came to 13 bases. Germline CDR1 reads SNHLY; CDR2 reads FYNNEI. The CDR3 has 14 residues. The CDR3: CASSEGFLAVEQFF. CDR3 nucleotides: TGTGCCAGCAGTGAAGGTTTCCTAGCTGTTGAGCAGTTCTTC.

V usage is TRBV5-5 and J usage is TRBJ2-5; perhaps TRBD2 as D (5 bases). The germline V gene encodes CDR1 SGHKS and CDR2 YYEKEE (reference sequence). Trimming pared 1 base from V and 0 bases from J, leaving 13 bases between. This CDR3 is 16 amino acids long. CDR3 amino acids: CASSLFLQEDQETQYF. CDR3 nucleotide sequence: TGTGCCAGCAGCTTGTTCCTGCAGGAGGACCAAGAGACCCAGTACTTC.

The chain recombines TRBV2 with TRBJ1-4; no reliable D call. The CDR3 length is 13 residues. Germline lookup yields CDR1 SNHLY and CDR2 FYNNEI. Trimming took off 7 bases at V and 4 bases at J, with 10 bases between the two ends. CDR3 DNA: TGTGCCAGCATAAACAGCCTTAATGAAAAACTGTTTTTT. It yields the protein CASINSLNEKLFF.

This chain uses TRBV5-4 with TRBJ1-2; 10 bases align to TRBD1. With V trimmed by 4 bases and J by 12 bases, 12 bases remained unmatched. The CDR3 covers 14 residues. Per the germline V gene, CDR1 is SGHNT and CDR2 is YYREEE (reference sequence). The CDR3 DNA reads as TGTGCCAGCAGCCTAGGGGGACAGGGGAAGAAAAACACCTTC. Its translation: CASSLGGQGKKNTF. Using reference TRBV5-4 and TRBJ1-2 for the parts outside the CDR3, the full variable domain is ETGVTQSPTHLIKTRGQQVTLRCSSQSGHNTVSWYQQALGQGPQFIFQYYREEENGRGNFPPRFSGLQFPNYSSELNVNALELDDSALYLCASSLGGQGKKNTFGSGTRLTVV.

The rearrangement links TRBV20-1 to TRBJ1-6; tentative D call: TRBD1 (6 bases). Germline V gives CDR1 DFQATT, CDR2 SNEGSKA (reference sequence). Trimming stripped 6 bases from V and 14 bases from J, with 11 bases between. This CDR3 has 10 amino acids. CDR3 coding DNA: TGCAGTGCCGCGGGGGCAACCCTCCACTTT. Amino acids: CSAAGATLHF.

This chain connects TRBV11-3 to TRBJ2-1, with 8 bases fitting TRBD2. J lost 15 bases, V lost 4 bases, and 11 bases had no gene match. Germline V gene data show CDR1 as SGHNT and CDR2 as YENEEA. The CDR3 runs to 13 residues. In nucleotides, the CDR3 is TGTGCCAGCAGCTCGCCCTATAGCGGGAAGGCGTTCTTC. Its translation: CASSSPYSGKAFF.

The genes are TRBV10-2 and TRBJ2-7; 7 bases are shared with TRBD1. The germline V gene has CDR1 WSHSY and CDR2 SAAADI. J lost 1 base, V lost 9 bases, and 9 bases had no gene match. The CDR3 is 14 amino acids. CDR3 DNA sequence: TGCGCCAGTAATAACAGGGGTGGTTCCTACGAGCAGTACTTC. Encoded protein: CASNNRGGSYEQYF.

The chain joins TRBV10-3 to TRBJ2-3, with unresolved D. Germline assignment: CDR1 ENHRY and CDR2 SYGVKD. The length of the CDR3 is 13 residues. Trimming removed 8 bases at V and 0 bases at J, with 9 bases between. The CDR3 DNA follows: TGTGCCATCTTGGGCAGAAGCACAGATACGCAGTATTTT. Amino acids: CAILGRSTDTQYF.

This chain connects TRBV27 to TRBJ1-2; D uncertain. The V gene lost 3 bases and the J gene lost 7 bases, with 9 bases spanning the gap. In germline, CDR1 is MNHEY, CDR2 SMNVEV (reference sequence). This CDR3 comprises 12 residues. This CDR3 is CASSLGGSGYTF. In DNA, the CDR3 is TGTGCCAGCAGTTTGGGAGGGAGTGGCTACACCTTC.

The chain uses TRBV27 and TRBJ2-7, with 8 bases fitting TRBD1. Germline CDR1 reads MNHEY; CDR2 reads SMNVEV (reference sequence). V trimming: 3 bases; J trimming: 4 bases; junction bases outside the gene matches: 8. The CDR3 totals 15 residues. Here the CDR3 DNA reads TGTGCCAGCAGTTTGTACACAGGGGGGCGGTACGAGCAGTACTTC. This codes for CASSLYTGGRYEQYF.

V usage is TRBV18 and J usage is TRBJ2-7; 10 nucleotides line up with TRBD2. V lost 1 base to trimming and J lost 5 bases; unmatched junction nucleotides: 2. The CDR3 covers 14 residues. The germline V gene has CDR1 KGHSH and CDR2 LQKENI. In DNA, the CDR3 is TGTGCCAGCTCACCACAGCGGGAGGGCCACGAGCAGTACTTC. Translated, it gives CASSPQREGHEQYF.

The chain has TRBV6-2 or TRBV6-3 and TRBJ2-7; 11 bases match TRBD1. CDR1 is MNHEY and CDR2 is SVGEGT in the germline V gene. This CDR3 has 17 amino acids. V was clipped by 0 bases and J by 3 bases; unmatched bases: 7. CDR3 DNA: TGTGCCAGCAGTTACTCAATGTGGACAGGGGGCGGCTACGAGCAGTACTTC. It is translated as CASSYSMWTGGGYEQYF.

This chain joins TRBV28 and TRBJ2-1; the D gene is possibly TRBD2 (6 bases). Germline CDR1 reads MDHEN; CDR2 reads SYDVKM. With 2 bases removed from V and 6 bases from J, the gap between germline ends came to 8 bases. This CDR3 region has 13 residues. The CDR3 region has the DNA TGTGCCAGCAGTTTAGGAGGGCCCAATGAGCAGTTCTTC. It is translated as CASSLGGPNEQFF.

The chain links TRBV4-3 to TRBJ2-7; 11 bases line up with TRBD1. CDR1 is LGHNA and CDR2 is YSLEER in the germline V gene. This CDR3 is built from 15 residues. V dropped 6 bases and J dropped 1; count of bases not matched to a gene: 5. The CDR3 nucleotides read TGCGCCAGCAGACTTGGGACAGGGGGTTCCTACGAGCAGTACTTC. This encodes CASRLGTGGSYEQYF.

V is TRBV3-1 (or the pseudogene TRBV3-2) and J is TRBJ2-7; the match to TRBD2 covers 14 bases. The CDR3 runs to 17 residues. Germline loops: CDR1 LGHDT, CDR2 YNNKEL (reference sequence). The trim removed 3 bases at V and 3 bases at J, leaving 7 bases unmatched. CDR3 coding DNA: TGTGCCAGCAGCCACGGACTAGCGGGAGGCTCCAACTACGAGCAGTACTTC. This codes for CASSHGLAGGSNYEQYF.

The V gene is TRBV11-2, the J gene TRBJ2-5, with TRBD2 as a possible D gene (6 bases). Germline V gene lookup returns CDR1 SGHAT and CDR2 FQNNGV. V lost 5 bases to trimming and J lost 8 bases, with 24 bases between them. This CDR3 spans 16 amino acids. CDR3 bases: TGTGCCAGCAGCCCGTGGTCTAGCGCTATCAAGAGAACCCAGTACTTC. This gives the protein CASSPWSSAIKRTQYF.

The genes are TRBV6-2 or TRBV6-3 and TRBJ1-3; D is uncertain. Germline V gene sequence: CDR1 MNHEY, CDR2 SVGEGT. V gave up 7 bases and J gave up 0 bases, with 22 bases separating them. There are 18 residues in the CDR3. CDR3 residues: CASTPPGRGFSSGNTIYF. The CDR3 DNA follows: TGTGCCAGCACCCCCCCCGGCCGGGGTTTTTCCTCTGGAAACACCATATATTTT.

V is TRBV3-1 (or the pseudogene TRBV3-2) and J is TRBJ2-1; weak D call: TRBD2 (5 bases). V lost 3 bases and J lost 12, with 12 bases in between. This CDR3 is 12 amino acids long. Germline CDR1 LGHDT, CDR2 YNNKEL (reference sequence). The CDR3 DNA sequence: TGTGCCAGCAGCCACTTGAGGGATCGGCAGTTCTTC. This gives the protein CASSHLRDRQFF.

This chain connects TRBV7-8 to TRBJ2-7, with unresolved D. Trimming cost V 2 bases and J 3 bases, with 11 bases left between them. Looked up from germline, CDR1 is SGHVS and CDR2 is FQNEAQ. The CDR3 loop spans 14 amino acids. The CDR3, as DNA: TGTGCCAGCAGCTTAACCACAGTCGGCTACGAGCAGTACTTC. It is translated as CASSLTTVGYEQYF. Together with reference TRBV7-8 and TRBJ2-7, the CDR3 gives the full variable domain: GAGVSQSPRYKVAKRGQDVALRCDPISGHVSLFWYQQALGQGPEFLTYFQNEAQLDKSGLPSDRFFAERPEGSVSTLKIQRTQQEDSAVYLCASSLTTVGYEQYFGPGTRLTVT.

The chain employs TRBV5-1 and TRBJ1-5; 7 bases are shared with TRBD1. V trimming: 1 base; J trimming: 4 bases; junction bases outside the gene matches: 8. This CDR3 contains 16 residues. The germline gives CDR1 SGHRS, CDR2 YFSETQ. This chain's CDR3 is CASSLWGTDENQPQHF. For the CDR3, the DNA is TGCGCCAGCAGCTTGTGGGGGACAGATGAAAATCAGCCCCAGCATTTT.

The V gene is TRBV11-2, the J gene TRBJ2-2; tentatively, D is TRBD1 (5 bases). Trimming left V 5 bases short and J 5 bases short, with 12 bases between. From germline, CDR1 is SGHAT and CDR2 FQNNGV. The CDR3 contains 14 residues. CDR3 in amino acids: CASSPRQKTGELFF. In nucleotides, the CDR3 is TGTGCCAGCAGCCCTCGACAGAAGACCGGGGAGCTGTTTTTT. The whole variable domain, remainder taken from reference TRBV11-2 and TRBJ2-2, is EAGVAQSPRYKIIEKRQSVAFWCNPISGHATLYWYQQILGQGPKLLIQFQNNGVVDDSQLPKDRFSAERLKGVDSTLKIQPAKLEDSAVYLCASSPRQKTGELFFGEGSRLTVL.

The chain links TRBV24-1 to TRBJ2-3; 10 bases are a match to TRBD1. The CDR3 covers 16 residues. CDR1 is KGHDR, CDR2 SFDVKD, per germline. Trimming at V came to 3 bases and at J to 3 bases, leaving 5 bases not matched to a gene. The CDR3 DNA follows: TGTGCCACCAGTGATGCCGGGACAGGGGAAACAGATACGCAGTATTTT. It is translated as CATSDAGTGETDTQYF.

The chain has TRBV11-3 and TRBJ2-3, with a tentative D call TRBD1 (6 bases). Trimming shortened V by 3 bases and J by 3 bases, and 16 bases separated the two germline ends. The CDR3 covers 16 residues. The germline V gene encodes CDR1 SGHNT and CDR2 YENEEA. This CDR3 is CASSLIRGSKTDTQYF. CDR3 nucleotide sequence: TGTGCCAGCAGCTTGATCAGGGGAAGTAAGACAGATACGCAGTATTTT.